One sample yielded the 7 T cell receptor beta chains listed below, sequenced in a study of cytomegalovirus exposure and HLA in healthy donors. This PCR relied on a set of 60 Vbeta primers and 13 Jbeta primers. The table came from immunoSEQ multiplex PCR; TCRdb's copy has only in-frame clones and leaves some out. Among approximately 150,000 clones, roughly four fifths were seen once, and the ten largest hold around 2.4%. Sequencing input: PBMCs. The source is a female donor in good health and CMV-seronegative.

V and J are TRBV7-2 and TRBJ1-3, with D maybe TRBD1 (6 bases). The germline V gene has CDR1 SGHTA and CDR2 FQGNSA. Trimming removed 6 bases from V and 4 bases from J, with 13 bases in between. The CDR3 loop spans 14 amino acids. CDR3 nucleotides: TGTGCCAGCAGTCCCGGGACAACCGGAAACACCATATATTTT. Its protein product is CASSPGTTGNTIYF.

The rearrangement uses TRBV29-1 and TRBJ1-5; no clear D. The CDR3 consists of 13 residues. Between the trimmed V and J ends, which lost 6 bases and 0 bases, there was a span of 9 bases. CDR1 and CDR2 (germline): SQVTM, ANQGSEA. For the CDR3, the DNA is TGCAGCGTCACTCACGATAGCAATCAGCCCCAGCATTTT. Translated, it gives CSVTHDSNQPQHF.

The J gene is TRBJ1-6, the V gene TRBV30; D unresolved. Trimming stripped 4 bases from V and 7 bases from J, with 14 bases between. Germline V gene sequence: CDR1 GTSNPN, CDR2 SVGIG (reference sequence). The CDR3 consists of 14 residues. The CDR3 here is CAWNPGRSNSPLHF. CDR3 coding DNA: TGTGCCTGGAATCCGGGAAGGAGCAATTCACCCCTCCACTTT.

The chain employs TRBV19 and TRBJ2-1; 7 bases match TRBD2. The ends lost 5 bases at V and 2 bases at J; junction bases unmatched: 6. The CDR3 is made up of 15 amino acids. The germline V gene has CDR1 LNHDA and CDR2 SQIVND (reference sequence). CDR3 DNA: TGTGCCAGTAGTCCGAGCGGGGTAGCCTACAATGAGCAGTTCTTC. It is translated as CASSPSGVAYNEQFF.

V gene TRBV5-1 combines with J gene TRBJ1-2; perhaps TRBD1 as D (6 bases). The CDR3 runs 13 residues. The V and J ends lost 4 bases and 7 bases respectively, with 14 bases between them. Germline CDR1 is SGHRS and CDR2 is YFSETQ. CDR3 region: CASSERTVPGYTF. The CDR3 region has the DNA TGCGCCAGCAGCGAAAGGACAGTGCCTGGCTACACCTTC.

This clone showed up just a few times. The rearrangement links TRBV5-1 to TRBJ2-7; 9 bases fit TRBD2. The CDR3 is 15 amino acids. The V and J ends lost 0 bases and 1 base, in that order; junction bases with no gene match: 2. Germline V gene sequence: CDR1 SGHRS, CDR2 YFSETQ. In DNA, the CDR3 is TGCGCCAGCAGCTTGGTTCTAGCGGGATCCTACGAGCAGTACTTC. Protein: CASSLVLAGSYEQYF.

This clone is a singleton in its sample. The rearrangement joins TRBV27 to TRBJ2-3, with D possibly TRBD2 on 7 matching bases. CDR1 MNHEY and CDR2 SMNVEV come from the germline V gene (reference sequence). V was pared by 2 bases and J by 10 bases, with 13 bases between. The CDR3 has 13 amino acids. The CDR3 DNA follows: TGTGCCAGCAGTTTAAGGGGGGGTGGGGCGCAGTATTTT. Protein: CASSLRGGGAQYF.